These 18 T cell receptor beta chains share one sample of origin, sequenced in a study of T cells in Graves' hyperthyroidism and ophthalmopathy. RNA transcripts were the template for amplifying TCR beta CDR3 regions. Primed by the HTBI set, a first-round RT-PCR was run on the TCR CDR3. TCRdb ran MiXCR on the multiplex PCR reads and lists one entry per CDR3 protein. The data contain around 700,000 distinct CDR3 sequences, around 20% of them seen just once; the ten biggest clones take up approximately 16%. The sequenced sample consisted of blood. These receptors originate from a woman between 50 and 59 years old with Graves' hyperthyroidism that later progressed to Graves' ophthalmopathy.

This sequence joins TRBV5-1 and TRBJ1-2, with 9 bases that match TRBD1. The CDR3 is made up of 15 amino acids. Unmatched junction bases numbered 8, after V lost 4 bases and J lost 4 bases. CDR1 and CDR2 from the germline V gene are SGHRS and YFSETQ. For the CDR3, the DNA is TGCGCCAGCAGCCCCGGGGACAGGGTTGGCTATGGCTACACCTTC. It codes for CASSPGDRVGYGYTF.

The chain carries TRBV6-1 and TRBJ1-2; no firm D call. V was clipped by 5 bases and J by 8 bases, with 24 bases between them. CDR1 and CDR2 (germline): MNHNS, SASEGT. The CDR3 contains 16 residues. Here the CDR3 DNA reads TGTGCCAGCAGTCCCTTGCCCGAGGGAATGCGTGAGGGCTACACCTTC. It is translated as CASSPLPEGMREGYTF.

The chain links TRBV18 to TRBJ1-1, with D perhaps matching TRBD1 (5 bases). CDR1 and CDR2 (germline): KGHSH, LQKENI. V lost 1 base to trimming and J lost 6 bases, with 18 bases between them. CDR3 length: 16 residues. The CDR3 DNA is TGTGCCAGCTCACCACTCTCCCGGGGCTCACGCTCTGAAGCTTTCTTT. Translating gives CASSPLSRGSRSEAFF.

This clonotype came up a few times. The gene calls are TRBV6-1 and TRBJ1-5, with D unclear. The CDR3 sequence is 15 residues long. Trimming left V 6 bases short and J 0 bases short, with 12 bases between. The germline CDR1 and CDR2 sequences are MNHNS and SASEGT. Here the CDR3 reads CASSPNLYSNQPQHF. The DNA of the CDR3 is TGTGCCAGCAGCCCAAACTTATATAGCAATCAGCCCCAGCATTTT.

This clonotype was recorded many times. The V gene is TRBV9, the J gene TRBJ2-7, with D unresolved. In germline, CDR1 is SGDLS, CDR2 YYNGEE. This CDR3 is 15 amino acids long. Trimming cost V 0 bases and J 3 bases, with 13 bases left between them. CDR3 loop: CASSVEGGRSYEQYF. In DNA, the CDR3 is TGTGCCAGCAGCGTAGAGGGTGGCAGAAGCTACGAGCAGTACTTC.

This clonotype was seen more than once but under ten times. The genes are TRBV12-3 or TRBV12-4 and TRBJ2-1; 8 nucleotides match TRBD2. The V segment lost 5 bases and the J segment 4 bases; nucleotides outside the gene matches: 19. The CDR3 has 19 residues. The CDR3 spells CASSVRAGGGRVLYNEQFF. The CDR3 DNA sequence: TGTGCCAGCAGTGTACGCGCGGGAGGCGGCAGGGTACTTTACAATGAGCAGTTCTTC.

There are many counts of this clonotype. The V gene is TRBV30, the J gene TRBJ1-2; 8 nucleotides agree with TRBD1. The germline CDR1 and CDR2 sequences are GTSNPN and SVGIG (reference sequence). This CDR3 spans 15 amino acids. The V segment lost 3 bases and the J segment 0 bases; nucleotides outside the gene matches: 6. The CDR3 sequence: CAWRRTGWANYGYTF. Written as DNA, the CDR3 is TGTGCCTGGAGAAGGACAGGGTGGGCTAACTATGGCTACACCTTC.

This clonotype was counted many times. This rearrangement joins TRBV12-5 to TRBJ1-5, with D unresolved. V was trimmed by 0 bases and J by 4 bases, leaving 10 bases between them. The CDR3 covers 15 residues. CDR1 and CDR2 from the germline V gene are LGHNT and FRNRAP. CDR3 loop: CASGLVGQLNQPQHF. The CDR3 DNA reads as TGTGCTAGTGGTTTGGTAGGGCAGCTTAATCAGCCCCAGCATTTT.

This clonotype has more than one count but fewer than ten. The chain recombines TRBV29-1 with TRBJ2-1, with TRBD2 matching 13 bases. The CDR3 spans 16 residues. Germline CDR1 SQVTM, CDR2 ANQGSEA. The trim removed 3 bases at V and 4 bases at J, leaving 6 bases unmatched. CDR3 residues: CSVEGLAGPWYNEQFF. CDR3 DNA sequence: TGCAGCGTTGAGGGACTAGCGGGGCCGTGGTACAATGAGCAGTTCTTC.

This clonotype was seen a handful of times. The gene calls are TRBV20-1 and TRBJ1-2; perhaps TRBD1 as D (5 bases). CDR1 and CDR2 from the germline V gene are DFQATT and SNEGSKA (reference sequence). The CDR3 sequence is 15 residues long. V lost 6 bases, J lost 4 bases, and 21 bases lay in between. CDR3 in amino acids: CSASLEGASFYGYTF. CDR3 sequence (DNA): TGCAGTGCCTCCCTTGAAGGGGCTTCGTTCTATGGCTACACCTTC.

The table lists this clonotype with a few counts. This chain connects TRBV6-1 to TRBJ1-1; D might be TRBD1 (5 bases). Germline loops: CDR1 MNHNS, CDR2 SASEGT. This CDR3 comprises 12 residues. Trimming took 8 bases from V and 4 from J, leaving 11 bases between them. CDR3: CASGYGGTEAFF. The CDR3 DNA sequence: TGTGCCAGCGGGTATGGGGGCACTGAAGCTTTCTTT.

The chain recombines TRBV29-1 with TRBJ2-1, with D perhaps matching TRBD1 (5 bases). The V end lost 6 bases, the J end lost 13 bases, and 16 bases lay between the germline ends. Germline V gene data show CDR1 as SQVTM and CDR2 as ANQGSEA. The CDR3 loop spans 11 amino acids. Here the CDR3 reads CSVQVQVSQFF. Here the CDR3 DNA reads TGCAGCGTCCAAGTACAGGTCAGCCAGTTCTTC.

This clonotype was seen a few times. The V gene is TRBV27, the J gene TRBJ2-5; 11 bases fit TRBD2. CDR3 length equals 16 residues. With V trimmed by 6 bases and J by 5 bases, 11 bases remained unmatched. Germline V lookup: CDR1 MNHEY, CDR2 SMNVEV (reference sequence). The CDR3 nucleotides read TGTGCCAGCAGCAGCCTAGCGGGGGGACCGCGGGAGACCCAGTACTTC. Its protein is CASSSLAGGPRETQYF.

The chain combines TRBV10-3 with TRBJ1-2, with D possibly TRBD1 on 5 matching bases. The CDR3 contains 14 residues. Germline CDR1 and CDR2: ENHRY and SYGVKD. Trimming removed 3 bases at V and 7 bases at J, with 15 bases between. Written as DNA, the CDR3 is TGTGCCATCAGTGAATGGCAGGGAAGCGGTGGCTACACCTTC. Translating it yields CAISEWQGSGGYTF.

This clonotype was seen ten or more times. The chain combines TRBV12-3 or TRBV12-4 with TRBJ2-5; 11 nucleotides match TRBD2. Unmatched junction bases numbered 6, after V lost 6 bases and J lost 3 bases. The CDR3 extends over 15 amino acids. The CDR3 here is CASRAGTSGEETQYF. CDR3 coding DNA: TGTGCCAGCAGGGCCGGGACTAGCGGAGAAGAGACCCAGTACTTC.

The chain uses TRBV14 and TRBJ1-4; D might be TRBD1 (5 bases). The germline V and J ends were trimmed by 0 bases and 0 bases, with 11 bases remaining between them. CDR3 length equals 17 residues. The germline CDR1 and CDR2 sequences are SGHDN and FVKESK. This CDR3 is CASSQDPGGATNEKLFF. The CDR3 DNA reads as TGTGCCAGCAGCCAAGATCCCGGGGGAGCAACTAATGAAAAACTGTTTTTT.

This chain joins TRBV6-6 and TRBJ1-2, with 10 bases that match TRBD1. Germline CDR1 and CDR2: MNHNY and SVGAGI (reference sequence). This CDR3 contains 17 residues. The ends lost 0 bases at V and 2 bases at J; junction bases unmatched: 6. For the CDR3, the DNA is TGTGCCAGCAGTTACTCGGGTGACAGGGGGCGAAACTATGGCTACACCTTC. Amino acids: CASSYSGDRGRNYGYTF.

This chain connects TRBV6-1 to TRBJ1-4, with a tentative D call TRBD1 (5 bases). From germline, CDR1 is MNHNS and CDR2 SASEGT. The CDR3 loop spans 14 amino acids. V was clipped by 6 bases and J by 5 bases, with 13 bases between them. The CDR3 region is CASSSTEHNEKLFF. The CDR3, as DNA: TGTGCCAGCAGCTCGACAGAGCACAATGAAAAACTGTTTTTT.